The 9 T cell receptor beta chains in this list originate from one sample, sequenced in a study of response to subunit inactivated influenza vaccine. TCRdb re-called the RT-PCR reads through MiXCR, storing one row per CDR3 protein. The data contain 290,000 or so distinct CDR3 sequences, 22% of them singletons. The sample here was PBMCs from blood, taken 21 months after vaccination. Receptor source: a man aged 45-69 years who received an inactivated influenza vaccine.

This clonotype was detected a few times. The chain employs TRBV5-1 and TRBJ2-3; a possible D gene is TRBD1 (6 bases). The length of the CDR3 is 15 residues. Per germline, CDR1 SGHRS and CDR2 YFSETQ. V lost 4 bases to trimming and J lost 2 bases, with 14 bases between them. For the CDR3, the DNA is TGCGCCAGCAGCGGCACAGGGTCAAACACAGATACGCAGTATTTT. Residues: CASSGTGSNTDTQYF.

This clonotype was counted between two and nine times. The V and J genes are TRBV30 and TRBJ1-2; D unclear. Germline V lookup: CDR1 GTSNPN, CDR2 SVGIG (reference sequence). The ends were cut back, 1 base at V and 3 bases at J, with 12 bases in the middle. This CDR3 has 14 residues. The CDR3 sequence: CAWSDLGLDYGYTF. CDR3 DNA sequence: TGTGCCTGGAGTGACCTAGGGTTGGACTATGGCTACACCTTC. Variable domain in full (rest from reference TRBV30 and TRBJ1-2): SQTIHQWPATLVQPVGSPLSLECTVEGTSNPNLYWYRQAAGRGLQLLFYSVGIGQISSEVPQNLSASRPQDRQFILSSKKLLLSDSGFYLCAWSDLGLDYGYTFGSGTRLTVV.

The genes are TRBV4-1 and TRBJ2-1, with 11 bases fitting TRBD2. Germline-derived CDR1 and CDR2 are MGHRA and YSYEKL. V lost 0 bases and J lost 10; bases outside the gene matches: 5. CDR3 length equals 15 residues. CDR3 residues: CASSQEVTSGVEQFF. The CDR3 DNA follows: TGCGCCAGCAGCCAAGAGGTGACTAGCGGGGTCGAGCAGTTCTTC.

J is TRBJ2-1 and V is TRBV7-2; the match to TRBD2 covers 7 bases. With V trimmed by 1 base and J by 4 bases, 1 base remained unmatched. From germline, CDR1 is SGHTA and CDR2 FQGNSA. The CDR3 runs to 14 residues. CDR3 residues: CASSLVGGYNEQFF. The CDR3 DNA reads TGTGCCAGCAGCTTAGTGGGGGGGTACAATGAGCAGTTCTTC.

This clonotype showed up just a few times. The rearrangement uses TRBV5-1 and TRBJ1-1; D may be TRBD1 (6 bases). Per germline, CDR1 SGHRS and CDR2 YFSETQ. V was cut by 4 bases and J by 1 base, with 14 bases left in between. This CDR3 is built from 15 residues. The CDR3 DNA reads TGCGCCAGCAGCACGTGGACAGCCGAGAACACTGAAGCTTTCTTT. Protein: CASSTWTAENTEAFF.

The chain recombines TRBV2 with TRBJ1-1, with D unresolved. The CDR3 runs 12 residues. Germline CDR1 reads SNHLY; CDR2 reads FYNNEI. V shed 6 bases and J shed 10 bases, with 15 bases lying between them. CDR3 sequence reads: CASRNGREGAFF. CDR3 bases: TGTGCCAGCAGAAATGGGAGGGAGGGAGCTTTCTTT.

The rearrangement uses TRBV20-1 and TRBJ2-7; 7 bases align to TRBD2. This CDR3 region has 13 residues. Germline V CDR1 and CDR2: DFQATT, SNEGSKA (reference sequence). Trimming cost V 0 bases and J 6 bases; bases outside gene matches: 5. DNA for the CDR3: TGCAGTGCTAGAGATCGGGGGGTCCTCGAGCAGTACTTC. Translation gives CSARDRGVLEQYF.

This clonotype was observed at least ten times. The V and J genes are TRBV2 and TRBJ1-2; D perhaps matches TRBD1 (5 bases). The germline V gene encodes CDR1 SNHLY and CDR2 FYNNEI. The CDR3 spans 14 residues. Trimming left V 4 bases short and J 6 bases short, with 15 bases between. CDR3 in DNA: TGTGCCAGCAGTGCTAGTCGGACACCCCATGGCTACACCTTC. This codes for CASSASRTPHGYTF.

Here the CDR3 DNA reads TGTGCCAGCGCCGACAGGAAAGCTTTCTTT. This gives the protein CASADRKAFF. The chain has TRBV28 and TRBJ1-1, with a weak D call TRBD1 (6 bases). The CDR3 contains 10 residues. Deletions cut 8 bases from V and 9 bases from J, with 10 bases between. Germline loops: CDR1 MDHEN, CDR2 SYDVKM.